This T cell receptor beta chain was observed in a study of cytomegalovirus exposure and HLA in healthy donors. Overall study results and limits: Productive status was seen about 90% or about 30% of the time for most TCR beta V segments in an earlier analysis. The likely origin of a cluster of highly shared sequence variants was a sequencing artifact.

With respect to this clone: The antigen remains undetermined.

Germline V lookup: CDR1 SGHAT, CDR2 FQNNGV. The CDR3 is 18 amino acids. Trimming took 6 bases from V and 5 from J, leaving 28 bases between them. It was with 60 Vbeta and 13 Jbeta primers that the PCR ran. Profiled with immunoSEQ multiplex PCR; TCRdb holds only in-frame clones, not every one. The table lists about 200,000 clones, 86% of them singletons, with around 0.31% in the top ten. This sequence joins TRBV11-2 and TRBJ2-5; TRBD1 is a possible D gene (10 bases). Sequencing was carried out using PBMCs. The TCR was taken from a woman in her 30s in good health and CMV-seronegative. This chain's CDR3 is CASRAGGQGQMRWETQYF. The CDR3 DNA sequence: TGTGCCAGCAGAGCGGGGGGACAGGGGCAAATGAGATGGGAGACCCAGTACTTC. The complete variable domain, with remaining parts taken from reference TRBV11-2 and TRBJ2-5, reads EAGVAQSPRYKIIEKRQSVAFWCNPISGHATLYWYQQILGQGPKLLIQFQNNGVVDDSQLPKDRFSAERLKGVDSTLKIQPAKLEDSAVYLCASRAGGQGQMRWETQYFGPGTRLLVL.